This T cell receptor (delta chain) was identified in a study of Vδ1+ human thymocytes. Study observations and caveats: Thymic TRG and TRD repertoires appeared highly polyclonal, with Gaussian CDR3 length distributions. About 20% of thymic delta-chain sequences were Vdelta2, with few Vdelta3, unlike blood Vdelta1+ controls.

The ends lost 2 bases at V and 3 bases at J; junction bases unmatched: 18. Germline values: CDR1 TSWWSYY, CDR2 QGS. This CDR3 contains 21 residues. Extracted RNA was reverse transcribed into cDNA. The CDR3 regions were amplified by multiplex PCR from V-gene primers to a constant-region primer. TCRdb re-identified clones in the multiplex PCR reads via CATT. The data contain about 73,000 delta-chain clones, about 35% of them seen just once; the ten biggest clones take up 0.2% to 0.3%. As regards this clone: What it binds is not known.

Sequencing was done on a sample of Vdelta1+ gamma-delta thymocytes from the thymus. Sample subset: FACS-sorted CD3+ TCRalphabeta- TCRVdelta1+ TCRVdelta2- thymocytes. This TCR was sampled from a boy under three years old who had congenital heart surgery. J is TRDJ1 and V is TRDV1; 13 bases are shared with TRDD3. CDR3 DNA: TGTGCTCTTGGGGAAGTGGTTCTGGGACTGGGGGATACGTTTGTTGCCGATAAACTCATCTTT. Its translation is CALGEVVLGLGDTFVADKLIF.